The following is a T cell receptor (beta chain) sequence with its context. What it recognizes is unknown. The junction differs from germline at one of its ends, possibly a read error. The CDR3 is 13 amino acids. Germline CDR1 LGHDT, CDR2 YNNKEL (reference sequence). The data were obtained in a study of glioma-infiltrating T cells. Study observations and caveats: Tissue-blood divergence was below expectation in non-neoplastic patients, above in gliomas.

The iRepertoire nested amplicon-rescue multiplex PCR amplified TCR alpha and beta CDR3s from RNA. One-step reverse transcription and amplification started from approximately 100-400 ng of tissue mRNA or PBMC total RNA. Each CDR3 protein gets one entry after TCRdb re-called the multiplex PCR reads with MiXCR. The sample consists of around 190,000 distinct CDR3 sequences, around 42% of them appearing once. The V and J genes are TRBV3-1 and TRBJ2-3, with D unresolved. The source material was glioma tissue, nonneoplastic brain tissue, or PBMCs (not recorded which). The source is a human donor with low-grade glioma or glioblastoma, undergoing nonglioma brain surgery, or in good health (not recorded which). This chain's CDR3 is CASSSFVTDKQYF. The CDR3 bases are TGTGCCAGCAGCTCCTTTGTCACAGATAAGCAGTATTTT.